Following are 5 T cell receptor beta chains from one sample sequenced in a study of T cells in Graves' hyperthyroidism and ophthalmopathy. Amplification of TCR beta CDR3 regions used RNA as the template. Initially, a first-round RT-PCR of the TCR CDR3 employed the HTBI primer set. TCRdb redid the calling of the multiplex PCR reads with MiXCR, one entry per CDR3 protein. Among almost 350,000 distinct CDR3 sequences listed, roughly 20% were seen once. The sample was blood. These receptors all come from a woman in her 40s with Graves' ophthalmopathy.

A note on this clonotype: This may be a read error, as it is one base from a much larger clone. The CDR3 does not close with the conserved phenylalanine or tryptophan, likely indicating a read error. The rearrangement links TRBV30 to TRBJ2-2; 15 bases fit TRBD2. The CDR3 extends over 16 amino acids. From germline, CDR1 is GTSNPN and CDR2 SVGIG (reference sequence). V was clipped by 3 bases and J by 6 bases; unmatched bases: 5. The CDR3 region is CAWSAGLAGGAGELFI. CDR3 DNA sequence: TGTGCCTGGAGCGCGGGACTAGCGGGAGGTGCCGGGGAGCTGTTTATT.

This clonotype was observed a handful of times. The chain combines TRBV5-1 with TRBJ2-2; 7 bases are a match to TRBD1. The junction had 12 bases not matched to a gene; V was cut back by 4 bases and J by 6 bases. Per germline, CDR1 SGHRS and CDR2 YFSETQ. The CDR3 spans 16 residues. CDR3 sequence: CASSPGGVVPAGELFF. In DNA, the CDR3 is TGCGCCAGCAGCCCAGGGGGAGTGGTCCCCGCCGGGGAGCTGTTTTTT.

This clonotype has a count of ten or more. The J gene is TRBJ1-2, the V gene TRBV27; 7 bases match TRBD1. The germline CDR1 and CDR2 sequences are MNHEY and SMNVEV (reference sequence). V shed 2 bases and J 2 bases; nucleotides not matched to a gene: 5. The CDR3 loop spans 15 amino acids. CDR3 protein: CASSLIGQENYGYTF. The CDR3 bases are TGTGCCAGCAGTTTAATCGGACAGGAGAACTATGGCTACACCTTC.

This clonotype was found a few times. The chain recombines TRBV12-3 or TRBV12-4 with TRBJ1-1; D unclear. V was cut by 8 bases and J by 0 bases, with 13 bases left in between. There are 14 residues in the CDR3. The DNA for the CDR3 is TGTGCCAGCGGAAGGGCAGGATTGAACACTGAAGCTTTCTTT. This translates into CASGRAGLNTEAFF.

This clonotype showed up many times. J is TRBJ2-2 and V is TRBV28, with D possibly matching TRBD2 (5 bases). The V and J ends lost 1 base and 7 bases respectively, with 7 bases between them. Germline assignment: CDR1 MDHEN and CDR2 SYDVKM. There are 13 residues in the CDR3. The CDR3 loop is CASSLLLDGELFF. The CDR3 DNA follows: TGTGCCAGCAGTTTATTACTAGACGGGGAGCTGTTTTTT. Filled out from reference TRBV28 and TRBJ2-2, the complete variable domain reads DVKVTQSSRYLVKRTGEKVFLECVQDMDHENMFWYRQDPGLGLRLIYFSYDVKMKEKGDIPEGYSVSREKKERFSLILESASTNQTSMYLCASSLLLDGELFFGEGSRLTVL.